This T cell receptor (beta chain) is from a study of response to subunit inactivated influenza vaccine. Study-level points and caveats: Authors suggested few new T cells are recruited by each seasonal influenza vaccination.

Comment on this clonotype: The antigen is unknown.

TCRdb reprocessed the RT-PCR reads with MiXCR, giving one entry per CDR3 protein. The table lists hundreds of thousands of distinct CDR3 sequences, approximately 15% of them singletons, with less than 4% in the top ten. The V end lost 6 bases, the J end lost 3 bases, and 11 bases lay between the germline ends. The CDR3 covers 13 residues. This clonotype was obtained from a man aged 45 to 75 who received an inactivated influenza vaccine. The specimen comprised CD4+ T cells sorted from PBMCs, sampled approximately 25 months after vaccination. J is TRBJ1-2 and V is TRBV12-3 or TRBV12-4; D gene ambiguous. Written as DNA, the CDR3 is TGTGCCAGCAGGCCCGCAGGTTACTATGGCTACACCTTC. It is translated as CASRPAGYYGYTF.